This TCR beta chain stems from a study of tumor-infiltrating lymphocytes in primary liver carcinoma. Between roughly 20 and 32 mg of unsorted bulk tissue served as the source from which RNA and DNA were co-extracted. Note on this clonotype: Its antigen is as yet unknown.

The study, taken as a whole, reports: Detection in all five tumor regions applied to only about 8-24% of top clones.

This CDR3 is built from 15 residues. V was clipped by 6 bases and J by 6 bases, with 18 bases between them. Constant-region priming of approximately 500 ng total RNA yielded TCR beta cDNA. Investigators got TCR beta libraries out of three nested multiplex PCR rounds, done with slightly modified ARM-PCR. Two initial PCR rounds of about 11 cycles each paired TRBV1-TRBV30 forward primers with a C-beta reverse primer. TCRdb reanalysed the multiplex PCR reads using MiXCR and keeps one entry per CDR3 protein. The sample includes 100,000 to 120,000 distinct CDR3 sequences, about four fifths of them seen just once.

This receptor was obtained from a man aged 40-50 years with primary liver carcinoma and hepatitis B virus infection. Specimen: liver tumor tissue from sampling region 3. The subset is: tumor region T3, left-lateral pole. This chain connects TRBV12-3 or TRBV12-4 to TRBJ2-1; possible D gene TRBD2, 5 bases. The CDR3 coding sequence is TGTGCCAGCAGCCGCCCGGGGATAGGGCTCAATGAGCAGTTCTTC. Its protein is CASSRPGIGLNEQFF.